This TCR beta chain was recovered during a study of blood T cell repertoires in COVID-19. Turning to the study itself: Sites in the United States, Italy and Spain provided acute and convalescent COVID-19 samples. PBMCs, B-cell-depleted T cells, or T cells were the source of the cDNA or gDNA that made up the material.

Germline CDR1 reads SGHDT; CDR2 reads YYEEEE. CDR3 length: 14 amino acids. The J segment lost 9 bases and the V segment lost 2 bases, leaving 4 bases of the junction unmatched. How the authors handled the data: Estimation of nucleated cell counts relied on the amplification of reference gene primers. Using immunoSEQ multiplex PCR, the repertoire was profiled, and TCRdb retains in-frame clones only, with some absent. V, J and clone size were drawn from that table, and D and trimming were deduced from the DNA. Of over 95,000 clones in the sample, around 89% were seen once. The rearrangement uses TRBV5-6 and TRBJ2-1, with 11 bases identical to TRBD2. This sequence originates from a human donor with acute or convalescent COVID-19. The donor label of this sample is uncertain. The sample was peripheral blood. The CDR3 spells CASSFGTSGGEQFF. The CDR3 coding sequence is TGTGCCAGCAGCTTCGGGACTAGCGGCGGTGAGCAGTTCTTC. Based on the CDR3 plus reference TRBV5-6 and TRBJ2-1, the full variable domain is DAGVTQSPTHLIKTRGQQVTLRCSPKSGHDTVSWYQQALGQGPQFIFQYYEEEERQRGNFPDRFSGHQFPNYSSELNVNALLLGDSALYLCASSFGTSGGEQFFGPGTRLTVL.